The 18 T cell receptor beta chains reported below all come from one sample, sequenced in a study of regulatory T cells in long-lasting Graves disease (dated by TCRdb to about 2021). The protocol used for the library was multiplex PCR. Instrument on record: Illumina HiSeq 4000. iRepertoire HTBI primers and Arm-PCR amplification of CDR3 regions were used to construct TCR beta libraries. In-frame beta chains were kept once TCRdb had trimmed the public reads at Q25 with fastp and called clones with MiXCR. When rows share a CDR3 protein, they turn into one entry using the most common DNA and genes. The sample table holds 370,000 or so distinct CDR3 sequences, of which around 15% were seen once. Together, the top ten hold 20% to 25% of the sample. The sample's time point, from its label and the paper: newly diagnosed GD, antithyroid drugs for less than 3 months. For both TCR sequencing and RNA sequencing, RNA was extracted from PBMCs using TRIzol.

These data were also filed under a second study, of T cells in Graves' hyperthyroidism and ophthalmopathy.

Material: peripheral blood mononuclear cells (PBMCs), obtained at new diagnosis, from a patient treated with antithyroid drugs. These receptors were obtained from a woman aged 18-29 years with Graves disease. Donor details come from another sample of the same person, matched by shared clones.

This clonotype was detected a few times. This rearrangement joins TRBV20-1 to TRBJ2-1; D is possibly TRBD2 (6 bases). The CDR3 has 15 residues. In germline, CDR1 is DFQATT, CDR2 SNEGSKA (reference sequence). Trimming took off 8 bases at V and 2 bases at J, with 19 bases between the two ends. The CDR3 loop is CSTKQRLGAYNEQFF. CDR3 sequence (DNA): TGCAGTACTAAGCAAAGACTAGGAGCCTACAATGAGCAGTTCTTC.

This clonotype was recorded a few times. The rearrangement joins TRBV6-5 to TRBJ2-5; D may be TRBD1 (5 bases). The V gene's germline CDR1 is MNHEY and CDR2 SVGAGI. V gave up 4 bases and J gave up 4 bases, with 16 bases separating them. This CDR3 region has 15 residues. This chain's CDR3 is CASSSPHQGTETQYF. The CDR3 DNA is TGTGCCAGCAGTTCCCCCCACCAGGGCACAGAGACCCAGTACTTC.

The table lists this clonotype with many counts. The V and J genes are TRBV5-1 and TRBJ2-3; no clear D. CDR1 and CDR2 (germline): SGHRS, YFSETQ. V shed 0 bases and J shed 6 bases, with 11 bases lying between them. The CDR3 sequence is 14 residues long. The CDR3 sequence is CASSLALADDTQYF. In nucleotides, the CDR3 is TGCGCCAGCAGCTTGGCCCTGGCCGATGATACGCAGTATTTT.

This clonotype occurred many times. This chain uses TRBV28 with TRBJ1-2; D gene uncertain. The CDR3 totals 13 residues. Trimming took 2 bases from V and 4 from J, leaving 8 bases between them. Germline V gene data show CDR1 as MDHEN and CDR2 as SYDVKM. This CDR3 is CASSLKAAYGYTF. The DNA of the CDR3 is TGTGCCAGCAGTTTAAAGGCTGCCTATGGCTACACCTTC.

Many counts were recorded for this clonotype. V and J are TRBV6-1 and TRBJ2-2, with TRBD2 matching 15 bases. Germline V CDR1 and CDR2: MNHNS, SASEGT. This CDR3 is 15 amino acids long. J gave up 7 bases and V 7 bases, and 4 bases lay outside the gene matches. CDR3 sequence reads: CASKGLAGGHGELFF. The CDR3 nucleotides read TGTGCCAGCAAAGGACTAGCGGGGGGGCACGGGGAGCTGTTTTTT.

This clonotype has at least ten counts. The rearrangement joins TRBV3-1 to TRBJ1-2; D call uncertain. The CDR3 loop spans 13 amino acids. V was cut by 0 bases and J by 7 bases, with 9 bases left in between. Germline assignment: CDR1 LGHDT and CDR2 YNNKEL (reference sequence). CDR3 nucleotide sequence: TGTGCCAGCAGCCAAGATGGAGCCCTTGGCTACACCTTC. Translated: CASSQDGALGYTF.

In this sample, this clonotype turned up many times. CDR3 loop: CASSPGGSPAYEQYF. For the CDR3, the DNA is TGTGCCAGCAGTCCCGGGGGGTCACCCGCCTACGAGCAGTACTTC. This chain links TRBV6-2 or TRBV6-3 with TRBJ2-7; 7 nucleotides line up with TRBD2. V shed 5 bases, J shed 2 bases, and the junction held 9 bases outside the gene matches. Germline V lookup: CDR1 MNHEY, CDR2 SVGEGT. The CDR3 extends over 15 amino acids.

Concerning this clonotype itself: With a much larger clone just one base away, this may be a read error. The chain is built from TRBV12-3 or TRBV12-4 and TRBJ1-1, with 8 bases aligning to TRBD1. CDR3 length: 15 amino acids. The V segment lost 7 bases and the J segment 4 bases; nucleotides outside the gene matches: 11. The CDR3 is CASIPGQGFGTEAFF. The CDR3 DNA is TGTGCCAGCATCCCCGGACAGGGTTTCGGCACTGAAGCTTTCTTT.

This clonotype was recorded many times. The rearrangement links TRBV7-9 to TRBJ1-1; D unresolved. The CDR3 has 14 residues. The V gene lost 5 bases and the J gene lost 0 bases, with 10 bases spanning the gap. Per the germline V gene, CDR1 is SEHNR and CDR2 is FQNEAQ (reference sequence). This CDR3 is CASSSRDLNTEAFF. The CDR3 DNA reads TGTGCCAGCAGCAGCCGGGATCTGAACACTGAAGCTTTCTTT.

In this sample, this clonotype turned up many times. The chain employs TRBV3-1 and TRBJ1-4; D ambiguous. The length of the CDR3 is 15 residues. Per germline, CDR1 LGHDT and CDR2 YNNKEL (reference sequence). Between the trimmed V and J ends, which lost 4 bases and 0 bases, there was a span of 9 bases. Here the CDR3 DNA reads TGTGCCAGCAGCCGGAGAGGCGCAACTAATGAAAAACTGTTTTTT. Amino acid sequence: CASSRRGATNEKLFF.

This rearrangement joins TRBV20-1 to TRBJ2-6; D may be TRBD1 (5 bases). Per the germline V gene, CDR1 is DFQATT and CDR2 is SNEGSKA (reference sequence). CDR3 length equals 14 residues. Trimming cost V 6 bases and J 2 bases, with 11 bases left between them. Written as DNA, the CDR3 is TGCAGTGCCCGTGCCAGGGCTGGGGCCAACGTCCTGACTTTC. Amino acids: CSARARAGANVLTF.

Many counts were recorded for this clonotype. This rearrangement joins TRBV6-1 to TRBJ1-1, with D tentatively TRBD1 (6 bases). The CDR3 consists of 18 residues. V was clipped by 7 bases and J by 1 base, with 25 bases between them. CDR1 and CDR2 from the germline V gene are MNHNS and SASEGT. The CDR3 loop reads CASILLGGANPKNTEAFF. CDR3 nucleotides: TGTGCCAGCATCCTTTTGGGGGGGGCGAATCCTAAGAACACTGAAGCTTTCTTT.

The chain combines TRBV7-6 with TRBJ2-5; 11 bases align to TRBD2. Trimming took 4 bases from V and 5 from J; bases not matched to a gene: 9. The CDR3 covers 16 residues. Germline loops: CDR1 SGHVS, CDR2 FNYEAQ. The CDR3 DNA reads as TGTGCCAGCAGCTCGTTACTAGCGGGGGTAGGGGAGACCCAGTACTTC. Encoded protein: CASSSLLAGVGETQYF.

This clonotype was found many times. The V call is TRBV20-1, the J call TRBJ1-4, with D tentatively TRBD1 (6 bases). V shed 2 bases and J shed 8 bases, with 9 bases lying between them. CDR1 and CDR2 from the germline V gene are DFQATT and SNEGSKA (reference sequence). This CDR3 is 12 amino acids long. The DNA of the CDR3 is TGCAGTGCTAGACAGGGGAAGGAAAAACTGTTTTTT. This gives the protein CSARQGKEKLFF.

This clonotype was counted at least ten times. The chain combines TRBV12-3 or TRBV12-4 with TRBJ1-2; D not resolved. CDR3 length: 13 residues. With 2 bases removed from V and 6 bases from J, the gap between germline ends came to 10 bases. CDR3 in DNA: TGTGCCAGCAGTTTATGGGGTCTCCATGGCTACACCTTC. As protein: CASSLWGLHGYTF.

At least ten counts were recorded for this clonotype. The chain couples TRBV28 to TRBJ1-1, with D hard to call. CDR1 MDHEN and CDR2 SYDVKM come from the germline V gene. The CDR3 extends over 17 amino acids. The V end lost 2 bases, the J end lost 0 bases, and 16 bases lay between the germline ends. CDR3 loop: CASSLLPWEPMNTEAFF. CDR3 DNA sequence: TGTGCCAGCAGTTTACTTCCTTGGGAGCCGATGAACACTGAAGCTTTCTTT.

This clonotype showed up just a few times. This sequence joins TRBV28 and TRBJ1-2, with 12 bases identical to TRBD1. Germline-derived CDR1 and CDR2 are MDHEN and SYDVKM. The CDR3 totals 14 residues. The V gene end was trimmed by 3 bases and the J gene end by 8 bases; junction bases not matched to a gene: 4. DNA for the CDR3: TGTGCCAGCAGTTTTCCCGGGACAGGGGGCGGCTACACCTTC. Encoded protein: CASSFPGTGGGYTF.

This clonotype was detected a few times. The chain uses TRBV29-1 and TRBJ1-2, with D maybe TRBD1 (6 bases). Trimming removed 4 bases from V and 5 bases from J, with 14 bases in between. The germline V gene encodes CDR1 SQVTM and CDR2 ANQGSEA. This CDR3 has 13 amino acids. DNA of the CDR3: TGCAGCGTTGGACCAGGGGTAGGGTATGGCTACACCTTC. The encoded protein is CSVGPGVGYGYTF.